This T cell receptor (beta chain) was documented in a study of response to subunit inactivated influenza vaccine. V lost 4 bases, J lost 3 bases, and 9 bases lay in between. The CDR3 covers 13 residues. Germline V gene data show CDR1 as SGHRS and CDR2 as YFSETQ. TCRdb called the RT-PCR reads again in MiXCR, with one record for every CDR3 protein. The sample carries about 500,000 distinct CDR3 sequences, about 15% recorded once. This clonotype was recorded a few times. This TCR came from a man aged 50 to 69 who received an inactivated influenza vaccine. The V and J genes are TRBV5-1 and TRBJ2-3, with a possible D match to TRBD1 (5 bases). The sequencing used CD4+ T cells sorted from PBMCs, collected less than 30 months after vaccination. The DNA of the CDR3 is TGCGCCAGCAGCGATCGACAGACAGATACGCAGTATTTT. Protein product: CASSDRQTDTQYF.